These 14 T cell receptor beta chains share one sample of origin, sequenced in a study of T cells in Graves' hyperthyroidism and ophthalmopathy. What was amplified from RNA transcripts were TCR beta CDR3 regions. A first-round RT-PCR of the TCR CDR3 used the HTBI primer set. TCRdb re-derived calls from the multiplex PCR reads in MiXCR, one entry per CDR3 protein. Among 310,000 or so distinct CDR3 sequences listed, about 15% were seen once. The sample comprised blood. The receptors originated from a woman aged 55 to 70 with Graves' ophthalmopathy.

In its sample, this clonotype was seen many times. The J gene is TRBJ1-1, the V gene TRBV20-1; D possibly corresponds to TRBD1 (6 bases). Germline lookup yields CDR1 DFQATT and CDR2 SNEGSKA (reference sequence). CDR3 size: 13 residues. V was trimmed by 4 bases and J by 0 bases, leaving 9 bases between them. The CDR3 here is CSATWTVNTEAFF. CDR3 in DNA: TGCAGTGCTACGTGGACAGTGAACACTGAAGCTTTCTTT.

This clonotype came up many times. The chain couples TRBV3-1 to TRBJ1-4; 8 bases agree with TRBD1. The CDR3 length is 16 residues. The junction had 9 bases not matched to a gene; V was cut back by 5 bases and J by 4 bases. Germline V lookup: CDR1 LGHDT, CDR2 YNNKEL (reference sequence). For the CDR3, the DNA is TGTGCCAGCAGCTCCACGACAGGGGATTATAATGAAAAACTGTTTTTT. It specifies CASSSTTGDYNEKLFF.

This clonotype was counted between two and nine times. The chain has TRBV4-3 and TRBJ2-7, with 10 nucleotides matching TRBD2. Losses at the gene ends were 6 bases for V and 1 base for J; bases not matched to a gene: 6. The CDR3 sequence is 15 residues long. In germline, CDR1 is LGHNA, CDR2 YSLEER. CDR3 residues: CASRLGLAASYEQYF. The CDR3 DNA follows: TGCGCCAGCAGACTAGGACTAGCGGCGTCCTACGAGCAGTACTTC.

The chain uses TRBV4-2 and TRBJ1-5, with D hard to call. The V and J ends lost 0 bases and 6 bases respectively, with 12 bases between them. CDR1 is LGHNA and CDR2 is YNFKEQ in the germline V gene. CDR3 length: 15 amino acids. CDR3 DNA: TGTGCCAGCAGCCAAGATTTGCGAGGTTTTCAGCCCCAGCATTTT. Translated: CASSQDLRGFQPQHF.

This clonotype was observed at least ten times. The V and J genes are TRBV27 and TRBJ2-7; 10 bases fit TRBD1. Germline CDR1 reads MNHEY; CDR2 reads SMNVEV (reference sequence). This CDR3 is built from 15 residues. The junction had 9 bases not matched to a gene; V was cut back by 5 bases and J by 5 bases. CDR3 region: CASSRKGQGNDEQYF. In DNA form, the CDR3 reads TGTGCCAGCAGTCGAAAGGGACAGGGGAACGACGAGCAGTACTTC.

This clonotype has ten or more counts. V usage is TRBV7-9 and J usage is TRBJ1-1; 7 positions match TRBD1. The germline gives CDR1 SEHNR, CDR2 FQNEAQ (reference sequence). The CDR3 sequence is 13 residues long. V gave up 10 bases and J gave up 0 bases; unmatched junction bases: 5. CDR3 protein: CATLDRVNTEAFF. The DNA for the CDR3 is TGTGCCACCCTAGACAGGGTGAACACTGAAGCTTTCTTT.

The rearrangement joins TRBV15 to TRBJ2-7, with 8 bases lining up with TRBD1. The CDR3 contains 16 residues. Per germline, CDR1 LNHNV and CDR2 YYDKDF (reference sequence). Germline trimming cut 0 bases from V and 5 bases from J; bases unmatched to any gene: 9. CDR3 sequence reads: CATSRDRRTGLNEQYF. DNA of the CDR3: TGTGCCACCAGCAGAGACAGAAGGACAGGGTTGAACGAGCAGTACTTC.

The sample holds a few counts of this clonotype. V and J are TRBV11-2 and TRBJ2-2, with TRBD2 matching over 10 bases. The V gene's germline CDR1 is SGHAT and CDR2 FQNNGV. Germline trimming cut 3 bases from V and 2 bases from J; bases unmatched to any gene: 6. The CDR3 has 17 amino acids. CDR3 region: CASSLRLAGENTGELFF. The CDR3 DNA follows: TGTGCCAGCAGCTTGAGGCTAGCGGGGGAAAACACCGGGGAGCTGTTTTTT.

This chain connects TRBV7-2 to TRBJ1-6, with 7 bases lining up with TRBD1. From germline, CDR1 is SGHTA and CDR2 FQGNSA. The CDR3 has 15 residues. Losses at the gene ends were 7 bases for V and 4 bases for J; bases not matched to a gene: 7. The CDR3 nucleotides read TGTGCCAGCACACTCGGGACAGCTTATAATTCACCCCTCCACTTT. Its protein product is CASTLGTAYNSPLHF.

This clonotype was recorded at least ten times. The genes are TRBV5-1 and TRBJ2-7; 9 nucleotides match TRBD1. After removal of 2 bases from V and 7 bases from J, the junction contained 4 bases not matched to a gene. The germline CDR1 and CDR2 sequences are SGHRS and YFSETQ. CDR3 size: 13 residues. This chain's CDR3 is CASSLTGGREQYF. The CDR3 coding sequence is TGCGCCAGCAGCTTAACAGGGGGCAGGGAGCAGTACTTC.

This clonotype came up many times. CDR3 region: CASSYDGGSTYEQYF. The CDR3 DNA reads TGCGCCAGCAGCTATGACGGGGGTTCAACCTACGAGCAGTACTTC. This chain joins TRBV5-1 and TRBJ2-7, with D tentatively TRBD2 (6 bases). Trimming left V 3 bases short and J 2 bases short, with 15 bases between. CDR1 is SGHRS, CDR2 YFSETQ, per germline. The CDR3 has 15 residues. Full variable domain (rest looked up from reference TRBV5-1 and TRBJ2-7): KAGVTQTPRYLIKTRGQQVTLSCSPISGHRSVSWYQQTPGQGLQFLFEYFSETQRNKGNFPGRFSGRQFSNSRSEMNVSTLELGDSALYLCASSYDGGSTYEQYFGPGTRLTVT.

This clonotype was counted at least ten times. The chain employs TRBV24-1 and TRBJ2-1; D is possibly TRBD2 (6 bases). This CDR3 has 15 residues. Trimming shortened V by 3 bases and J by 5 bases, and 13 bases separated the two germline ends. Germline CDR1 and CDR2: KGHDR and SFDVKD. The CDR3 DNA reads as TGTGCCACCAGTGATCCACGTAGCGGCGACAATGAGCAGTTCTTC. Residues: CATSDPRSGDNEQFF.

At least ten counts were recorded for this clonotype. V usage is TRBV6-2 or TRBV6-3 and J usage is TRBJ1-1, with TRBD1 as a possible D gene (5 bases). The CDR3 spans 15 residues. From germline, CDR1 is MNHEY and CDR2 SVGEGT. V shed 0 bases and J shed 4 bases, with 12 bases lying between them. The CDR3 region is CASSYSIDRSTEAFF. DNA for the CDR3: TGTGCCAGCAGTTACTCTATCGACAGAAGCACTGAAGCTTTCTTT.

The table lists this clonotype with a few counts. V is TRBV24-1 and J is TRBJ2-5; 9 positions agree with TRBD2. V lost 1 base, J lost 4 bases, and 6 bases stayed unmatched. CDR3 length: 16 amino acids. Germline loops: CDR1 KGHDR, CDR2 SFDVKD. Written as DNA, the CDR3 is TGTGCCACCAGTGATTTTCGGCGGGAGGGCGGAGAGACCCAGTACTTC. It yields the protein CATSDFRREGGETQYF.